The clone carrying this T cell receptor (beta chain) came up many times. Its antigen is undetermined. These data belong to a study of T cells in Graves' hyperthyroidism and ophthalmopathy. Study as a whole: Blood from the periphery was taken at initial diagnosis, before any treatment. Study results and caveats: Blood also contained most expanded thyroid clonotypes above 0.001. From stable hyperthyroidism, ophthalmopathy was separated by a 13 V-J model.

Exclusion of a patient resulted from uncontrolled infection, other autoimmune disease, pregnancy or lactation. It was RNA transcripts that yielded the amplified TCR beta CDR3 regions. HTBI primers were the set used in a first-round RT-PCR of the TCR CDR3. TCRdb processed the multiplex PCR reads anew with MiXCR; each CDR3 protein has one entry. The sample holds 400,000 to 550,000 distinct CDR3 sequences, around 14% seen once. Germline CDR1 MNHNS, CDR2 SASEGT. The CDR3 is 16 amino acids. The V gene lost 7 bases and the J gene lost 3 bases, with 21 bases spanning the gap. The sequence was collected from a woman younger than 35 with Graves' hyperthyroidism. The chain combines TRBV6-1 with TRBJ1-1, with D perhaps TRBD1 (6 bases). The sequenced sample was blood. CDR3 nucleotide sequence: TGTGCCAGCAATCCCCCCGGGACATTTTTGTACACTGAAGCTTTCTTT. Residues: CASNPPGTFLYTEAFF.